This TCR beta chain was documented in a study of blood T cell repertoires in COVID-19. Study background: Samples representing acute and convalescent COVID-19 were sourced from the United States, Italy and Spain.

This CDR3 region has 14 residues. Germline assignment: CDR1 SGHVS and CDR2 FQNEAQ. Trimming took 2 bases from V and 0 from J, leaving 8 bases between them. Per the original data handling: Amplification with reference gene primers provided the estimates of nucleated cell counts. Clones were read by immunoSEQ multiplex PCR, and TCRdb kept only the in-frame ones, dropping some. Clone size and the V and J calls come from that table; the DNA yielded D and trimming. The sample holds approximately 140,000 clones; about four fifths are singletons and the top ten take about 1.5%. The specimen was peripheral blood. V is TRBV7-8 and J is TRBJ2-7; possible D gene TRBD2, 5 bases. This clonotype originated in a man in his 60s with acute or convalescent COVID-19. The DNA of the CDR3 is TGTGCCAGCAGCTTAAGCGGAAGCTCCTACGAGCAGTACTTC. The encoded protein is CASSLSGSSYEQYF.